The 20 T cell receptor beta chains below were found in one sample sequenced in a study of blood T cell repertoires in COVID-19. The data were produced by immunoSEQ multiplex PCR, yet TCRdb's version contains in-frame clones alone and is incomplete. The data show some 120,000 clones, with less than 85% seen just once and less than 15% held by the top ten. The sequenced sample consisted of peripheral blood. Source of these receptors: an older woman with acute or convalescent COVID-19.

The chain links TRBV14 to TRBJ1-1; no definite D call. Germline assignment: CDR1 SGHDN and CDR2 FVKESK. V was cut by 2 bases and J by 4 bases, with 8 bases left in between. This CDR3 has 13 amino acids. CDR3 region: CASSQFEGTEAFF. For the CDR3, the DNA is TGTGCCAGCAGCCAATTTGAGGGCACTGAAGCTTTCTTT.

The chain employs TRBV24-1 and TRBJ1-2; 7 nucleotides match TRBD1. V lost 4 bases, J lost 6 bases, and 7 bases stayed unmatched. Germline V gene sequence: CDR1 KGHDR, CDR2 SFDVKD. The CDR3 has 14 residues. CDR3 sequence: CATSETGTVDGYTF. The CDR3 DNA sequence: TGTGCCACCAGTGAAACCGGGACAGTAGATGGCTACACCTTC.

V and J are TRBV7-8 and TRBJ2-7; TRBD1 matches at 7 bases. The CDR3 length is 15 residues. Germline V gene data show CDR1 as SGHVS and CDR2 as FQNEAQ. J gave up 2 bases and V 3 bases, and 7 bases lay outside the gene matches. The CDR3 nucleotides read TGTGCCAGCAGCTTTTTGTCGAGGGGGCCCTACGAGCAGTACGTC. Amino acids: CASSFLSRGPYEQYV.

This clone was counted between two and nine times. The chain combines TRBV5-4 with TRBJ2-2; a weak D match, TRBD2 (6 bases). Trimming removed 5 bases from V and 5 bases from J, with 16 bases in between. This CDR3 contains 15 residues. Germline CDR1 and CDR2: SGHNT and YYREEE (reference sequence). The CDR3 DNA reads TGTGCCAGCAGAGTCGGGGGTATCGGGACCGGGGAGCTGTTTTTT. Translating gives CASRVGGIGTGELFF.

The chain recombines TRBV27 with TRBJ2-7; D is uncertain. V was cut by 2 bases and J by 2 bases, with 7 bases left in between. The CDR3 is 13 residues long. Per the germline V gene, CDR1 is MNHEY and CDR2 is SMNVEV (reference sequence). CDR3 residues: CASSLAVTYEQYF. The CDR3 DNA reads TGTGCCAGCAGTTTAGCGGTCACCTACGAGCAGTACTTC.

CDR3 residues: CASSGTGLQPQHF. The CDR3 DNA sequence: TGTGCCAGCAGTGGCACAGGGTTACAGCCCCAGCATTTT. The rearrangement joins TRBV6-1 to TRBJ1-5, with a possible D match to TRBD1 (6 bases). CDR1 and CDR2 (germline): MNHNS, SASEGT. The CDR3 covers 13 residues. Between the trimmed V and J ends, which lost 4 bases and 7 bases, there was a span of 11 bases.

The chain joins TRBV6-2 or TRBV6-3 to TRBJ1-5; D remains ambiguous. The germline V gene has CDR1 MNHEY and CDR2 SVGEGT. This CDR3 has 13 residues. The germline V and J ends were trimmed by 0 bases and 7 bases, with 7 bases remaining between them. Here the CDR3 DNA reads TGTGCCAGCAGTTACTCACCGAGACAGCCCCAGCATTTT. Translation gives CASSYSPRQPQHF.

This clone has a count of ten or more. The chain carries TRBV7-2 and TRBJ1-2, with a weak D call TRBD1 (5 bases). CDR1 SGHTA and CDR2 FQGNSA come from the germline V gene. V shed 3 bases and J shed 4 bases, with 9 bases lying between them. The CDR3 is 13 amino acids. CDR3 nucleotides: TGTGCCAGCAGCTTCGGGGGGGTCTATGGCTACACCTTC. Protein sequence: CASSFGGVYGYTF.

In this sample, this clone turned up once. V usage is TRBV30 and J usage is TRBJ2-7; D may be TRBD1 (6 bases). Looked up from germline, CDR1 is GTSNPN and CDR2 is SVGIG (reference sequence). V was pared by 3 bases and J by 1 base, with 16 bases between. The CDR3 is 15 residues long. CDR3 nucleotide sequence: TGTGCCTGGAGCTTACAGGGTCCTCGTTCCTACGAGCAGTACTTC. Residues: CAWSLQGPRSYEQYF.

This sequence joins TRBV5-6 and TRBJ1-2; D may be TRBD1 (5 bases). Germline V gene sequence: CDR1 SGHDT, CDR2 YYEEEE. The V end was cut by 3 bases, the J end by 4 bases, with 7 bases between. The CDR3 is made up of 12 amino acids. The CDR3 bases are TGTGCCAGCAGCTGGGGGGTCTATGGCTACACCTTC. Amino acid sequence: CASSWGVYGYTF.

The rearrangement joins TRBV2 to TRBJ1-2; 8 nucleotides line up with TRBD1. This CDR3 region has 11 residues. From germline, CDR1 is SNHLY and CDR2 FYNNEI. V lost 8 bases to trimming and J lost 8 bases; unmatched junction nucleotides: 4. The CDR3 loop is CASGQGHGYTF. The DNA for the CDR3 is TGTGCCAGCGGACAGGGACACGGCTACACCTTC.

This clone was counted a few times. The chain recombines TRBV29-1 with TRBJ2-3; TRBD2 is a possible D gene (6 bases). The CDR3 consists of 20 residues. CDR1 SQVTM and CDR2 ANQGSEA come from the germline V gene. The V end was cut by 1 base, the J end by 0 bases, with 26 bases between. CDR3 nucleotides: TGCAGCGTTGAAGGAGGGCACCCGGGAGCCGGCCCGACCAGCACAGATACGCAGTATTTT. Protein product: CSVEGGHPGAGPTSTDTQYF.

The J gene is TRBJ1-1, the V gene TRBV6-5; possibly TRBD1 for D (5 bases). CDR1 MNHEY and CDR2 SVGAGI come from the germline V gene. The germline V and J ends were trimmed by 0 bases and 7 bases, with 12 bases remaining between them. The CDR3 extends over 14 amino acids. CDR3 in DNA: TGTGCCAGCAGTTACTCGGCAGGGCTGAGTGAAGCTTTCTTT. Translated: CASSYSAGLSEAFF.

The chain's CDR3 is CASSFQGAWGGETQYF. The CDR3 coding sequence is TGTGCCAGCAGTTTCCAAGGAGCGTGGGGAGGGGAGACCCAGTACTTC. V usage is TRBV28 and J usage is TRBJ2-5; 7 nucleotides agree with TRBD2. V shed 3 bases, J shed 5 bases, and the junction held 12 bases outside the gene matches. Germline CDR1 is MDHEN and CDR2 is SYDVKM. CDR3 length: 16 residues.

The chain is built from TRBV2 and TRBJ2-7; TRBD1 agrees at 11 bases. The CDR3 covers 16 residues. Germline loops: CDR1 SNHLY, CDR2 FYNNEI. Trimming at V came to 6 bases and at J to 5 bases, leaving 12 bases not matched to a gene. The CDR3 sequence: CASSPAEDRGQDEQYV. CDR3 in DNA: TGTGCCAGCAGCCCGGCGGAGGACAGGGGGCAGGACGAGCAGTACGTC.

This sequence joins TRBV5-6 and TRBJ1-5; D perhaps matches TRBD1 (5 bases). CDR1 is SGHDT, CDR2 YYEEEE, per germline. The CDR3 runs 16 residues. Trimming left V 1 base short and J 5 bases short, with 16 bases between. The CDR3 nucleotides read TGTGCCAGCAGCTTGTGGGGCCCGCAGCCATATCAGCCCCAGCATTTT. The encoded protein is CASSLWGPQPYQPQHF.

The chain is built from TRBV7-3 and TRBJ1-2, with D possibly being TRBD1 (5 bases). Germline V gene data show CDR1 as SGHTA and CDR2 as FQGTGA. V lost 2 bases to trimming and J lost 7 bases, with 17 bases between them. This CDR3 has 15 amino acids. CDR3 in amino acids: CASSLYSGGSGGYTF. CDR3 in DNA: TGTGCCAGCAGCTTATACTCCGGGGGGTCTGGTGGCTACACCTTC.

The gene calls are TRBV6-6 and TRBJ2-5, with D perhaps matching TRBD2 (6 bases). The CDR3 is made up of 16 amino acids. Germline values: CDR1 MNHNY, CDR2 SVGAGI (reference sequence). The germline V and J ends were trimmed by 5 bases and 5 bases, with 21 bases remaining between them. As DNA, the CDR3 is TGTGCCAGCAGTCACACCGGGACTCAAAACGGCGAGACCCAGTACTTC. Its translation: CASSHTGTQNGETQYF.

This clone has a handful of counts. V gene TRBV19 combines with J gene TRBJ1-5, with D possibly being TRBD1 (6 bases). V was cut by 6 bases and J by 7 bases, with 13 bases left in between. Germline V gene data show CDR1 as LNHDA and CDR2 as SQIVND (reference sequence). The CDR3 has 13 amino acids. The CDR3 spells CASSPGVRQPQHF. CDR3 in DNA: TGTGCCAGTAGCCCAGGGGTTCGGCAGCCCCAGCATTTT.

V usage is TRBV9 and J usage is TRBJ2-1; 9 bases match TRBD2. The CDR3 covers 15 residues. The J segment lost 4 bases and the V segment lost 4 bases, leaving 6 bases of the junction unmatched. Germline-derived CDR1 and CDR2 are SGDLS and YYNGEE. CDR3 bases: TGTGCCAGCAGCCCTCTGACTAGCGGATACAATGAGCAGTTCTTC. It codes for CASSPLTSGYNEQFF.